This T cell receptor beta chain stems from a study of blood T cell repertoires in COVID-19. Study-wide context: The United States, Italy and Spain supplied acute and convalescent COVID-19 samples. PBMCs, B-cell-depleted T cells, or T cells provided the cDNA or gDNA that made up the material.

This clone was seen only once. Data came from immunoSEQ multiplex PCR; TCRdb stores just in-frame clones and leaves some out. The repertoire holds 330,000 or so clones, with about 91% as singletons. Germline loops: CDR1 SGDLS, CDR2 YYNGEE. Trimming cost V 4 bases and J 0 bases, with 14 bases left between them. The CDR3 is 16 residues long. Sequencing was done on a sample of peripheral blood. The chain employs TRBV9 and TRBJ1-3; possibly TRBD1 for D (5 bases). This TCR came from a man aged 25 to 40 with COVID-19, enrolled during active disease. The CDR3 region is CASSILSGGSGNTIYF. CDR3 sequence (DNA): TGTGCCAGCAGCATTCTCTCCGGGGGCTCTGGAAACACCATATATTTT.